The clone carrying this TCR beta chain was picked up a small number of times. The target antigen is unknown. V was clipped by 5 bases and J by 7 bases; unmatched bases: 8. CDR1 and CDR2 from the germline V gene are SGHNT and YENEEA. The CDR3 contains 15 residues. This sample is part of a study of beta chain features in type 1 diabetes. CD4+ cells of the naive, central memory, regulatory and stem cell-like memory types were sorted via CD45RO/CCR7/CD25/CD127/CD95/CD27. All of the sorted populations showed purity greater than 98%. Whole-study findings and limits: Shortening that was moderate but significant affected the TCRB CDR3s of Type 1 diabetes patients in all four CD4+ subsets.

The isolated RNA, all of it, was reverse transcribed, so expressed TCRB transcripts were what got sequenced. Only in-frame clones appear in the TCRdb table, and some are missing; sequencing was by immunoSEQ multiplex PCR. The sample yields 160,000 or so clones, 6.5% to 8.5% seen once. The TCR sequence derives from a woman aged 18-35 years with type 1 diabetes. The specimen was central memory CD4+ T cells from blood. V is TRBV11-3 and J is TRBJ1-6, with 7 bases lining up with TRBD1. Written as DNA, the CDR3 is TGTGCCAGCAGCCTAGGGGGCGCGACGAATTCACCCCTCCACTTT. Protein sequence: CASSLGGATNSPLHF.